This TCR beta chain stems from a study of T-cell reconstitution after alpha-beta-depleted transplantation in children. Study-level results: Counts and diversity of T cells one year after transplant came mostly from newly produced T cells.

For this clonotype: Its target is unknown. The junction does not match germline at one end; this may be a read error.

TCRbeta library construction was performed incorporating unique molecular identifiers. TCRdb recomputed calls from the PCR reads with MiXCR, one row per CDR3 protein. The repertoire includes 70,000 to 95,000 distinct CDR3 sequences, roughly 15% of them detected once, and around a fifth sits in the top ten. This receptor was taken from a male patient between 2 and 10 years old who had a stem cell transplant for acute lymphoblastic leukemia, so the T cells may come from the graft donor. The sample consisted of PBMCs, mostly from graft donor cells, taken 180 days after TCRalphabeta/CD19-depleted stem cell transplant.

Here the CDR3 reads CASSDTTGTVNGYTF. In DNA, the CDR3 is TGTGCCAGCAGTGACACGACCGGGACAGTAAATGGCTACACCTTT. This rearrangement joins TRBV6-4 to TRBJ1-2; 7 positions match TRBD1. This CDR3 contains 15 residues. Germline V gives CDR1 MRHNA, CDR2 SNTAGT.